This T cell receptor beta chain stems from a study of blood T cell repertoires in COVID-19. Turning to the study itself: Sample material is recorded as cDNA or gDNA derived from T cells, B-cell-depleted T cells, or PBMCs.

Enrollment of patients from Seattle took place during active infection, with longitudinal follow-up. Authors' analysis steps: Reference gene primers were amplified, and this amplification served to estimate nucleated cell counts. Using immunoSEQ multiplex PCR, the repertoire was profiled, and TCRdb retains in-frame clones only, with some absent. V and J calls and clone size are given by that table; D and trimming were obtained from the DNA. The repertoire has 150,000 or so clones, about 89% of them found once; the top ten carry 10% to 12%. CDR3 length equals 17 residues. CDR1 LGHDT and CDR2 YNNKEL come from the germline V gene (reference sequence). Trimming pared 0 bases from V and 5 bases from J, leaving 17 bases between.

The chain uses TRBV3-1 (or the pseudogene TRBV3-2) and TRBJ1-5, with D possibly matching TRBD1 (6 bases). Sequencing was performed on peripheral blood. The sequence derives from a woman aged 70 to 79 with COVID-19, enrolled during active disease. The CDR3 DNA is TGTGCCAGCAGCCAAGAAAGTCCGGGACAAGGGTATCAGCCCCAGCATTTT. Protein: CASSQESPGQGYQPQHF.